Following are 7 T cell receptor beta chains from one sample sequenced in a study of T cell responses to AZD1222 COVID-19 vaccine. The table came from immunoSEQ multiplex PCR; TCRdb's copy has only in-frame clones and leaves some out. The table includes 200,000 or so clones, about nine tenths detected once. Here the sequenced sample was peripheral blood, taken on day 0 of AZD1222 vaccination. The receptors were sampled from an adult in good health.

CDR3 DNA: TGCAGCGTTGAAGGGCGGACTTTGAGCACTGAAGCTTTCTTT. Translated, it gives CSVEGRTLSTEAFF. The rearrangement joins TRBV29-1 to TRBJ1-1; unclear D gene. This CDR3 region has 14 residues. Trimming removed 1 base at V and 4 bases at J, with 13 bases between. Germline-derived CDR1 and CDR2 are SQVTM and ANQGSEA. Drawing the rest from reference TRBV29-1 and TRBJ1-1, the complete variable domain is SAVISQKPSRDICQRGTSLTIQCQVDSQVTMMFWYRQQPGQSLTLIATANQGSEATYESGFVIDKFPISRPNLTFSTLTVSNMSPEDSSIYLCSVEGRTLSTEAFFGQGTRLTVV.

The chain uses TRBV5-1 and TRBJ1-3; possible D gene TRBD1, 5 bases. The V gene's germline CDR1 is SGHRS and CDR2 YFSETQ. The CDR3 length is 14 residues. V was clipped by 0 bases and J by 4 bases, with 8 bases between them. The CDR3, as DNA: TGCGCCAGCAGCTTGGATGCAGGGGGAAACACCATATATTTT. Translated, it gives CASSLDAGGNTIYF.

This chain uses TRBV4-3 with TRBJ1-2; no reliable D call. Trimming took off 6 bases at V and 4 bases at J, with 15 bases between the two ends. The CDR3 length is 14 residues. Germline loops: CDR1 LGHNA, CDR2 YSLEER. The CDR3 reads CASSGAVTFYGYTF. For the CDR3, the DNA is TGCGCCAGCAGTGGAGCGGTGACCTTCTATGGCTACACCTTC.

This clone appeared once. The V gene is TRBV5-8, the J gene TRBJ2-7, with 11 bases identical to TRBD1. Germline CDR1 and CDR2: SGHTS and YDEGEE. The CDR3 is 17 residues long. V lost 3 bases and J lost 5; bases outside the gene matches: 13. CDR3 protein: CASSSGTGGASVDEQYF. CDR3 in DNA: TGTGCCAGCAGCTCCGGGACAGGGGGTGCTAGCGTCGACGAGCAGTACTTC. The full variable domain, with the rest looked up from reference TRBV5-8 and TRBJ2-7, is EAGVTQSPTHLIKTRGQQATLRCSPISGHTSVYWYQQALGLGLQFLLWYDEGEERNRGNFPPRFSGRQFPNYSSELNVNALELEDSALYLCASSSGTGGASVDEQYFGPGTRLTVT.

The gene calls are TRBV6-5 and TRBJ1-3; a possible D gene is TRBD1 (5 bases). Trimming stripped 4 bases from V and 1 base from J, with 11 bases between. This CDR3 spans 15 amino acids. Germline V CDR1 and CDR2: MNHEY, SVGAGI. Here the CDR3 DNA reads TGTGCCAGCAGTTCCATACAGGATTCTGGAAACACCATATATTTT. Translating it yields CASSSIQDSGNTIYF.

The gene calls are TRBV9 and TRBJ1-4, with D unresolved. This CDR3 contains 15 residues. Per germline, CDR1 SGDLS and CDR2 YYNGEE. V gave up 3 bases and J gave up 0 bases, with 9 bases separating them. The CDR3 protein is CASSAAPTTNEKLFF. The CDR3 DNA reads as TGTGCCAGCAGCGCCGCACCTACAACTAATGAAAAACTGTTTTTT. The full variable domain, its missing parts supplied by reference TRBV9 and TRBJ1-4, is DSGVTQTPKHLITATGQRVTLRCSPRSGDLSVYWYQQSLDQGLQFLIQYYNGEERAKGNILERFSAQQFPDLHSELNLSSLELGDSALYFCASSAAPTTNEKLFFGSGTQLSVL.

The chain uses TRBV10-3 and TRBJ2-1; D is undetermined. CDR1 is ENHRY, CDR2 SYGVKD, per germline. The V end was cut by 7 bases, the J end by 0 bases, with 13 bases between. The CDR3 covers 15 residues. The CDR3 bases are TGTGCCATCACCAGTCGGGCGAGCTCCTACAATGAGCAGTTCTTC. Protein sequence: CAITSRASSYNEQFF.